The present T cell receptor (beta chain) was sequenced within a study of blood T cell repertoires in COVID-19. The V gene's germline CDR1 is SGHTA and CDR2 FQGTGA. The CDR3 has 14 residues. The ends were cut back, 5 bases at V and 1 base at J, with 11 bases in the middle. Libraries were prepared by immunoSEQ multiplex PCR; TCRdb keeps only in-frame clonotypes and omits some of them. The sample has about 220,000 clones, about 80% seen once. The cohort comprised adults aged about 18 to 100 years residing in 20 to 25 US areas. Symptom resolution, clearance, or two negative PCRs marked donors in Cohort 3 as recovered.

The TCR sequence derives from a man in his forties who had recovered from COVID-19. The specimen was PBMCs or T cells enriched from blood (not recorded which). The chain uses TRBV7-3 and TRBJ1-1; tentatively, D is TRBD1 (6 bases). CDR3 sequence: CASSTGQQNTEAFF. For the CDR3, the DNA is TGTGCCAGCAGCACCGGACAGCAGAACACTGAAGCTTTCTTT.